This passage covers 25 T cell receptor beta chains from one sample sequenced in a study of blood T cells in healthy people across ages (dated by TCRdb to between 2014 and 2016). Preparation of the library involved 5' RACE. TCRdb shows the sequencer as Illumina HiSeq 2500. A second about 7 to 11 cycle PCR used a sample-barcoded 5' primer and a J-beta primer mix. TCRdb ran its own pipeline on the public reads, namely fastp trimming at Q25 and MiXCR clone calling, and kept in-frame beta chains. Rows with one shared CDR3 protein collapse into an entry with the most common genes and DNA. The sample table shows hundreds of thousands of distinct CDR3 sequences, and under 25% are seen once. Under 4% of the sample comes from the top ten. Sequencing was carried out using blood. Receptors originate from a man between 65 and 85 years old in good health.

V and J are TRBV3-1 and TRBJ2-1, with TRBD2 matching 10 bases. Germline CDR1 reads LGHDT; CDR2 reads YNNKEL (reference sequence). Trimming at V came to 1 base and at J to 7 bases, leaving 1 base not matched to a gene. The CDR3 spans 14 residues. Written as DNA, the CDR3 is TGTGCCAGCAGCCAAGGGACTAGCGGAAATGAGCAGTTCTTC. Translated, it gives CASSQGTSGNEQFF.

A word on this clonotype: Compared with germline, one end of the junction differs, possibly owing to a read error. This rearrangement joins TRBV7-9 to TRBJ1-4; maybe TRBD1 (5 bases). CDR1 and CDR2 (germline): SEHNR, FQNEAQ (reference sequence). The CDR3 is 15 amino acids. CDR3 bases: TGTGCCGGCAGCTTAGCGGGACTGTCTAATGAAAAACTGTTTTTT. As protein: CAGSLAGLSNEKLFF.

This clonotype was recorded a few times. V and J are TRBV24-1 and TRBJ2-2; TRBD1 matches 11 bases. Germline trimming cut 4 bases from V and 4 bases from J; bases unmatched to any gene: 4. Germline V lookup: CDR1 KGHDR, CDR2 SFDVKD. This CDR3 spans 16 amino acids. The CDR3 nucleotides read TGTGCCACCAGTGACTTGGGACAGGGGGTCACCGGGGAGCTGTTTTTT. It codes for CATSDLGQGVTGELFF.

This clonotype was recorded a few times. The chain combines TRBV3-1 with TRBJ2-6; D remains ambiguous. The V gene's germline CDR1 is LGHDT and CDR2 YNNKEL (reference sequence). Trimming took 1 base from V and 4 from J, leaving 11 bases between them. This CDR3 comprises 16 residues. The CDR3 nucleotides read TGTGCCAGCAGCCAAGCCCTGATTGGGGGGGCCAACGTCCTGACTTTC. Protein: CASSQALIGGANVLTF.

The gene calls are TRBV5-1 and TRBJ2-3, with 13 bases aligning to TRBD2. There are 18 residues in the CDR3. J gave up 2 bases and V 0 bases, and 6 bases lay outside the gene matches. Germline loops: CDR1 SGHRS, CDR2 YFSETQ. The CDR3 DNA sequence: TGCGCCAGCAGCTTGGGACTAGCGGGAGGTTTCCCCACAGATACGCAGTATTTT. Translated: CASSLGLAGGFPTDTQYF.

Here the CDR3 reads CSASPLAGGLSSYEQYF. The CDR3 region has the DNA TGCAGTGCTAGCCCGCTAGCGGGAGGCCTCAGCTCCTACGAGCAGTACTTC. The V gene is TRBV20-1, the J gene TRBJ2-7; 11 positions agree with TRBD2. Germline V lookup: CDR1 DFQATT, CDR2 SNEGSKA (reference sequence). The ends lost 3 bases at V and 0 bases at J; junction bases unmatched: 10. This CDR3 has 17 residues.

This clonotype was seen more than once but under ten times. The chain joins TRBV7-2 to TRBJ2-1; 13 nucleotides align to TRBD2. The CDR3 spans 15 residues. Per the germline V gene, CDR1 is SGHTA and CDR2 is FQGNSA. V lost 5 bases and J lost 6; bases outside the gene matches: 4. CDR3 sequence (DNA): TGTGCCAGCAGCCCACGACTAGCGGGAGGCAATGAGCAGTTCTTC. Protein product: CASSPRLAGGNEQFF.

At least ten counts were recorded for this clonotype. The chain couples TRBV3-1 to TRBJ2-5; no clear D. Germline CDR1 is LGHDT and CDR2 is YNNKEL (reference sequence). The CDR3 length is 15 residues. The V end lost 1 base, the J end lost 2 bases, and 11 bases lay between the germline ends. CDR3 amino acids: CASSQGDWRQETQYF. The CDR3 coding sequence is TGTGCCAGCAGCCAAGGTGACTGGAGACAAGAGACCCAGTACTTC.

This clonotype was counted a few times. The chain carries TRBV29-1 and TRBJ2-7; 9 nucleotides match TRBD2. V lost 1 base to trimming and J lost 3 bases; unmatched junction nucleotides: 7. The germline gives CDR1 SQVTM, CDR2 ANQGSEA. This CDR3 spans 15 amino acids. The CDR3 sequence is CSVEGATSGYYEQYF. The DNA for the CDR3 is TGCAGCGTTGAAGGTGCGACTAGCGGCTACTACGAGCAGTACTTC.

This sequence joins TRBV6-5 and TRBJ1-2; possibly TRBD1 for D (5 bases). In germline, CDR1 is MNHEY, CDR2 SVGAGI. The CDR3 is made up of 16 amino acids. Trimming stripped 2 bases from V and 6 bases from J, with 19 bases between. The CDR3 sequence is CASSYTQGRLKDGYTF. The CDR3 bases are TGTGCCAGCAGTTACACCCAGGGACGGTTAAAAGATGGCTACACCTTC.

The chain uses TRBV20-1 and TRBJ1-2; D remains ambiguous. Between the trimmed V and J ends, which lost 3 bases and 8 bases, there was a span of 13 bases. CDR3 length: 12 amino acids. Germline loops: CDR1 DFQATT, CDR2 SNEGSKA (reference sequence). CDR3 DNA: TGCAGTGCTAGCGTCCAGACCCTAGGCTACACCTTC. Protein sequence: CSASVQTLGYTF.

A few counts support this clonotype. The rearrangement links TRBV2 to TRBJ1-2; a weak D match, TRBD1 (6 bases). This CDR3 contains 12 residues. Germline V gene data show CDR1 as SNHLY and CDR2 as FYNNEI. Trimming took off 7 bases at V and 4 bases at J, with 10 bases between the two ends. CDR3 sequence reads: CASKGGSYGYTF. The CDR3 nucleotides are TGTGCCAGCAAAGGGGGAAGCTATGGCTACACCTTC.

V is TRBV28 and J is TRBJ2-7; D might be TRBD1 or TRBD2, each matching 5 bases. The CDR3 runs to 17 residues. Germline loops: CDR1 MDHEN, CDR2 SYDVKM. Trimming stripped 3 bases from V and 2 bases from J, with 20 bases between. The CDR3 DNA follows: TGTGCCAGCAGTTTTCTGACCGGGACGCATGTGGCCTACGAGCAGTACTTC. This translates into CASSFLTGTHVAYEQYF.

The gene calls are TRBV11-2 and TRBJ2-5; 14 nucleotides align to TRBD2. This CDR3 region has 18 residues. CDR1 and CDR2 from the germline V gene are SGHAT and FQNNGV. V shed 5 bases, J shed 4 bases, and the junction held 12 bases outside the gene matches. The DNA for the CDR3 is TGTGCCAGCAGCCCGCCGGGACTAGCGGGAGAGATGCGAGAGACCCAGTACTTC. Protein sequence: CASSPPGLAGEMRETQYF.

In its sample, this clonotype was seen many times. The chain joins TRBV10-3 to TRBJ2-5, with D maybe TRBD2 (5 bases). CDR3 size: 21 residues. The V gene's germline CDR1 is ENHRY and CDR2 SYGVKD. V lost 0 bases and J 4 bases, leaving 30 bases between the germline ends. The CDR3 bases are TGTGCCATCAGTGAGTCGACTCTTTTCGTCTCTGGGGAGAAATCGGGAGAGACCCAGTACTTC. It yields the protein CAISESTLFVSGEKSGETQYF.

This clonotype was counted ten times or more. The chain has TRBV12-3 or TRBV12-4 and TRBJ2-7, with D possibly called TRBD1 or TRBD2 (7 bases each). V lost 4 bases, J lost 5 bases, and 18 bases lay in between. The CDR3 contains 15 residues. CDR3 DNA: TGTGCCAGCAGTTCTACAGGGGAGGGACGTAACGAGCAGTACTTC. It translates to CASSSTGEGRNEQYF.

The chain carries TRBV18 and TRBJ2-2; maybe TRBD2 (5 bases). CDR3 length: 16 amino acids. Between the trimmed V and J ends, which lost 3 bases and 0 bases, there was a span of 11 bases. The germline V gene has CDR1 KGHSH and CDR2 LQKENI. CDR3 in DNA: TGTGCCAGCTCACCGACGGGGAATTCGAACACCGGGGAGCTGTTTTTT. Translated: CASSPTGNSNTGELFF.

The V gene is TRBV12-3 or TRBV12-4, the J gene TRBJ2-4, with D hard to call. CDR3 length equals 14 residues. Trimming removed 7 bases from V and 2 bases from J, with 12 bases in between. CDR3: CASTPDQTKNIQYF. As DNA, the CDR3 is TGTGCCAGCACCCCGGACCAAACCAAAAACATTCAGTACTTC.

The genes are TRBV19 and TRBJ2-5; D might be TRBD1 or TRBD2, each matching 5 bases. Judging by the DNA end, TRBJ2-7 fits better; the J call may be wrong. CDR3 length: 15 amino acids. Germline CDR1 and CDR2: LNHDA and SQIVND (reference sequence). In DNA, the CDR3 is TGTGCCAGTAGTAATCAGGGCGTGAGGGTCTACGAGCAGTACTTC. It encodes CASSNQGVRVYEQYF.

The chain uses TRBV25-1 and TRBJ2-1, with 9 bases fitting TRBD2. Germline assignment: CDR1 MGHDK and CDR2 SYGVNS. CDR3 length: 15 residues. Trimming cost V 5 bases and J 5 bases; bases outside gene matches: 7. The CDR3 sequence: CASSLPGLANNEQFF. In nucleotides, the CDR3 is TGTGCCAGCAGTCTTCCGGGACTAGCCAACAATGAGCAGTTCTTC.

This clonotype appeared a few times. The chain carries TRBV20-1 and TRBJ2-5; 8 nucleotides align to TRBD2. J gave up 1 base and V 3 bases, and 1 base lay outside the gene matches. CDR3 length: 13 amino acids. Germline V gene sequence: CDR1 DFQATT, CDR2 SNEGSKA (reference sequence). CDR3 amino acids: CSASGTSQETQYF. DNA for the CDR3: TGCAGTGCTAGTGGGACTAGCCAAGAGACCCAGTACTTC.

This clonotype came up a few times. The chain employs TRBV10-3 and TRBJ1-4; D not resolved. The CDR3 is 14 residues long. Germline CDR1 ENHRY, CDR2 SYGVKD. V lost 6 bases and J lost 6, with 14 bases in between. For the CDR3, the DNA is TGTGCCATCAGATCCGCGGGAGGTGATGAAAAACTGTTTTTT. Translated, it gives CAIRSAGGDEKLFF.

This clonotype was detected only a few times. V usage is TRBV2 and J usage is TRBJ2-2; no firm D call. In germline, CDR1 is SNHLY, CDR2 FYNNEI. CDR3 length: 14 residues. V gave up 7 bases and J gave up 1 base, with 10 bases separating them. The CDR3 loop is CASTSHKNTGELFF. CDR3 bases: TGTGCCAGCACGTCTCACAAGAACACCGGGGAGCTGTTTTTT.

The chain combines TRBV20-1 with TRBJ1-1; 8 bases align to TRBD1. This CDR3 has 14 amino acids. Germline CDR1 reads DFQATT; CDR2 reads SNEGSKA (reference sequence). The V segment lost 6 bases and the J segment 4 bases; nucleotides outside the gene matches: 10. CDR3 protein: CSAKPRTGSTEAFF. Here the CDR3 DNA reads TGCAGTGCCAAACCCCGGACAGGGAGCACTGAAGCTTTCTTT.

This clonotype came up a few times. The chain carries TRBV20-1 and TRBJ2-5; D remains unclear. Germline CDR1 reads DFQATT; CDR2 reads SNEGSKA (reference sequence). The CDR3 has 12 residues. Trimming pared 5 bases from V and 0 bases from J, leaving 7 bases between. The chain's CDR3 is CSAALYQETQYF. The CDR3 DNA reads as TGCAGTGCTGCTCTGTACCAAGAGACCCAGTACTTC.